What follows are 12 T cell receptor beta chains derived from one specimen sequenced in a study of memory CD4+ T cells and cytomegalovirus serostatus. Sequenced by immunoSEQ multiplex PCR; TCRdb stores in-frame clones only, minus some. The sample has about 46,000 clones, roughly 78% seen once. Single viable CD3+CD4+CD8-CD45RO+ cells were sorted as the memory CD4+ T cells. The sequencing input was memory CD4+ T cells from blood. The receptors come from an adult in good health and CMV-seronegative.

J is TRBJ2-7 and V is TRBV14, with D perhaps matching TRBD2 (5 bases). Germline V gene lookup returns CDR1 SGHDN and CDR2 FVKESK. V lost 2 bases and J 0 bases, leaving 11 bases between the germline ends. The CDR3 spans 15 residues. CDR3 in DNA: TGTGCCAGCAGCCAACAAAGCGGCGGCTCCTACGAGCAGTACTTC. This encodes CASSQQSGGSYEQYF.

The J gene is TRBJ2-3, the V gene TRBV4-1; unclear D gene. Germline V lookup: CDR1 MGHRA, CDR2 YSYEKL. The V end lost 0 bases, the J end lost 8 bases, and 6 bases lay between the germline ends. There are 12 residues in the CDR3. CDR3 residues: CASSQEWSTQYF. In DNA, the CDR3 is TGCGCCAGCAGCCAAGAATGGAGTACGCAGTATTTT.

V gene TRBV2 combines with J gene TRBJ2-7; TRBD1 is a possible D gene (5 bases). This CDR3 has 13 amino acids. V was clipped by 8 bases and J by 1 base, with 12 bases between them. Germline V gene lookup returns CDR1 SNHLY and CDR2 FYNNEI. CDR3: CASSGLGSYEQYF. Written as DNA, the CDR3 is TGTGCCAGCTCAGGGTTGGGGTCCTACGAGCAGTACTTC.

This clone was counted a single time. The DNA of the CDR3 is TGTGCCAGCAGTTCCGATTATGCAATGGGTGGCTACACCTTC. Amino acids: CASSSDYAMGGYTF. The chain couples TRBV28 to TRBJ1-2; D unclear. This CDR3 region has 14 residues. V was pared by 4 bases and J by 7 bases, with 16 bases between. Germline V gene lookup returns CDR1 MDHEN and CDR2 SYDVKM.

This clone was found once. The rearrangement links TRBV14 to TRBJ2-7; TRBD1 matches 10 bases. The CDR3 is 19 residues long. Germline V gives CDR1 SGHDN, CDR2 FVKESK. Trimming removed 4 bases from V and 0 bases from J; junction bases left unmatched: 15. CDR3 residues: CASSRRQGAPYIPSYEQYF. DNA of the CDR3: TGTGCCAGCAGCCGCAGACAGGGGGCCCCGTATATTCCCTCCTACGAGCAGTACTTC.

The chain links TRBV28 to TRBJ2-6; D not resolved. Germline values: CDR1 MDHEN, CDR2 SYDVKM. V was shortened by 3 bases and J by 10 bases, with 13 bases between the two germline ends. This CDR3 has 14 residues. Here the CDR3 DNA reads TGTGCCAGCAGTTTCCCGACGGATCGAAACGTCCTGACTTTC. Amino acid sequence: CASSFPTDRNVLTF.

The J gene is TRBJ1-4, the V gene TRBV2; D possibly corresponds to TRBD1 (5 bases). Trimming removed 8 bases from V and 4 bases from J, with 14 bases in between. Germline lookup yields CDR1 SNHLY and CDR2 FYNNEI. The CDR3 totals 14 residues. The chain's CDR3 is CASRGGRLNEKLFF. CDR3 sequence (DNA): TGTGCCAGCCGTGGGGGACGGCTTAATGAAAAACTGTTTTTT.

This chain joins TRBV7-9 and TRBJ2-4; 7 positions agree with TRBD2. This CDR3 has 17 residues. Germline CDR1 and CDR2: SEHNR and FQNEAQ (reference sequence). After removal of 1 base from V and 0 bases from J, the junction contained 6 bases not matched to a gene. Here the CDR3 DNA reads TGTGCCAGCAGCTTAGGTGCGGGAGTACTAGCCAAAAACATTCAGTACTTC. Translation: CASSLGAGVLAKNIQYF. The full variable domain, in which reference TRBV7-9 and TRBJ2-4 provide the parts outside the CDR3, is DTGVSQNPRHKITKRGQNVTFRCDPISEHNRLYWYRQTLGQGPEFLTYFQNEAQLEKSRLLSDRFSAERPKGSFSTLEIQRTEQGDSAMYLCASSLGAGVLAKNIQYFGAGTRLSVL.

This chain's CDR3 is CASSATGGRRTDTQYF. CDR3 in DNA: TGTGCCAGCAGTGCCACAGGGGGCCGACGCACAGATACGCAGTATTTT. The chain recombines TRBV2 with TRBJ2-3; 9 nucleotides match TRBD1. Germline V gene data show CDR1 as SNHLY and CDR2 as FYNNEI. V lost 4 bases to trimming and J lost 1 base; unmatched junction nucleotides: 6. There are 16 residues in the CDR3. Complete variable domain (other parts from reference TRBV2 and TRBJ2-3): EPEVTQTPSHQVTQMGQEVILRCVPISNHLYFYWYRQILGQKVEFLVSFYNNEISEKSEIFDDQFSVERPDGSNFTLKIRSTKLEDSAMYFCASSATGGRRTDTQYFGPGTRLTVL.

The rearrangement joins TRBV18 to TRBJ1-5; the D is unclear. Per germline, CDR1 KGHSH and CDR2 LQKENI. Trimming shortened V by 6 bases and J by 7 bases, and 10 bases separated the two germline ends. CDR3 length: 12 amino acids. This CDR3 is CASSLEGQPQHF. As DNA, the CDR3 is TGTGCCAGCTCGCTCGAAGGGCAGCCCCAGCATTTT.

This clone was counted between two and nine times. The rearrangement joins TRBV30 to TRBJ1-3, with TRBD1 as a possible D gene (5 bases). The CDR3 contains 14 residues. CDR1 GTSNPN and CDR2 SVGIG come from the germline V gene (reference sequence). V was shortened by 6 bases and J by 0 bases, with 12 bases between the two germline ends. CDR3 DNA: TGTGCCTGTCCTCAGGGAGCCTCTGGAAACACCATATATTTT. Encoded protein: CACPQGASGNTIYF.

The chain is built from TRBV28 and TRBJ2-2, with 9 positions matching TRBD1. V shed 6 bases and J 3 bases; nucleotides not matched to a gene: 5. Germline V gene sequence: CDR1 MDHEN, CDR2 SYDVKM. This CDR3 is 15 amino acids long. The CDR3 is CASRSTGGDTGELFF. The CDR3 DNA reads TGTGCCAGCAGGTCGACAGGGGGAGACACCGGGGAGCTGTTTTTT.